This T cell receptor (beta chain) was sequenced for a study of T cell repertoires in cytomegalovirus infection (dated by TCRdb to about 2019). Notes on the research overall: Donor HLA type was relevant to the analysis, as public TCR beta signatures indicated carriage of CMV infection together with the matching HLA type.

This clonotype was picked up a small number of times. The clone's antigen remains unknown. At one end the junction does not follow the germline gene, possibly because of a read error. The CDR3 covers 13 residues, taking in both the cysteine and the phenylalanine. Only the CDR3 DNA stays, 39 bases, in frame from base 1. According to the germline V gene (reference sequence), CDR1 reads PRHDT and CDR2 reads FYEKMQ. Study-wide conclusions, independent of this receptor: The ex vivo response was dominated by HLA-C-restricted CMV-specific TCR beta clonotypes, which also provided the single most frequent clonotype in two of eight donors. Carriers of CMV infection plus the relevant HLA type were discriminated by the cumulative frequency of public TCR beta family members in the study cohort and in an independent approximately 340-donor cohort.

Sequencing relied on an Illumina HiSeq 1500. Clones were called with MiXCR by TCRdb after fastp trimmed the public reads at Q25, and only in-frame beta chains were retained. Each CDR3 protein appears once, grouped with its most common genes and DNA. In this sample the table shows roughly 230,000 distinct CDR3 sequences, approximately 15% of which occur a single time. Of the sample, less than 60% is held by the ten largest clones. The rearranged segments are TRBV13 and TRBJ1-2; a weak D assignment points to TRBD1 (6 bases agree). Sequenced: CD8+ T cells from PBMCs. This TCR was recovered from a human donor in good health (CMV status not recorded). Some clones in this sample may be carry-over from other donors' samples. The sequenced DNA: TGCGCCAGCAGCTCGTCGGACAGCTATGGCTACACCTTC. This encodes CASSSSDSYGYTF.